This record looks at one TCR beta chain sequence and its context. Germline V CDR1 and CDR2: MGHDK, SYGVNS. Trimming left V 4 bases short and J 3 bases short, with 12 bases between. The CDR3 is 14 residues long. Two negative PCRs, clearance, or symptom resolution had been documented for recovered Cohort 3 donors. The entry originates in a study of blood T cell repertoires in COVID-19. Study-wide background: T cells, B-cell-depleted T cells, or PBMCs provided the cDNA or gDNA that served as material.

Only in-frame clones appear in the TCRdb table, and some are missing; sequencing was by immunoSEQ multiplex PCR. The data show 20,000 or so clones, more than 70% seen once. J is TRBJ2-5 and V is TRBV25-1, with a weak D call TRBD2 (7 bases). This receptor was obtained from a woman in her twenties or thirties who had recovered from COVID-19. Sequences were obtained from PBMCs or T cells enriched from blood (not recorded which). CDR3: CASSVRGGEETQYF. CDR3 nucleotides: TGTGCCAGCAGTGTTAGAGGGGGGGAAGAGACCCAGTACTTC. The complete variable domain, with remaining parts taken from reference TRBV25-1 and TRBJ2-5, reads EADIYQTPRYLVIGTGKKITLECSQTMGHDKMYWYQQDPGMELHLIHYSYGVNSTEKGDLSSESTVSRIRTEHFPLTLESARPSHTSQYLCASSVRGGEETQYFGPGTRLLVL.